These 4 T cell receptor beta chains came from one sample sequenced in a study of T cell repertoires in cytomegalovirus infection. MiXCR, run by TCRdb on the reads, gives a single entry per CDR3 protein. Of roughly 920,000 distinct CDR3 sequences listed, around 32% are singletons. The antigens these receptors bind are not known. The sequences come from cultured CD8+ T cells from PBMCs, collected from culture after CMV antigen stimulation. The receptors originated from a human donor in good health (CMV status not recorded). Some clones in this sample may be carry-over from other donors' samples.

The rearrangement joins TRBV7-6 to TRBJ1-1; D is perhaps TRBD1 (6 bases). V lost 8 bases, J lost 9 bases, and 13 bases lay in between. This CDR3 contains 11 residues. CDR1 SGHVS and CDR2 FNYEAQ come from the germline V gene. CDR3: CASGRDIQAFF. The CDR3 coding sequence is TGTGCCAGCGGACGGGACATACAAGCTTTCTTT.

CDR3 protein: CASSLKLAEQYF. Written as DNA, the CDR3 is TGTGCCAGCAGTTTAAAGCTTGCGGAGCAGTACTTC. The chain has TRBV12-3 or TRBV12-4 and TRBJ2-7; unclear D gene. V lost 2 bases and J 7 bases, leaving 9 bases between the germline ends. This CDR3 region has 12 residues.

In this sample, this clonotype turned up many times. V usage is TRBV7-2 and J usage is TRBJ1-4; perhaps TRBD1 as D (5 bases). The V gene lost 5 bases and the J gene lost 7 bases, with 20 bases spanning the gap. Germline-derived CDR1 and CDR2 are SGHTA and FQGNSA. The CDR3 runs 16 residues. DNA of the CDR3: TGTGCCAGCAGCGCCCGGGACCGTGATTTCCCTGAAAAACTGTTTTTT. As protein: CASSARDRDFPEKLFF.

The genes are TRBV7-9 and TRBJ1-4; 7 bases agree with TRBD1. Germline CDR1 and CDR2: SEHNR and FQNEAQ (reference sequence). After removal of 1 base from V and 7 bases from J, the junction contained 3 bases not matched to a gene. The CDR3 covers 14 residues. CDR3 nucleotide sequence: TGTGCCAGCAGCTTAGATCGGGACAGTGAAAAACTGTTTTTT. This encodes CASSLDRDSEKLFF. The whole variable domain, filled in from reference TRBV7-9 and TRBJ1-4, reads DTGVSQNPRHKITKRGQNVTFRCDPISEHNRLYWYRQTLGQGPEFLTYFQNEAQLEKSRLLSDRFSAERPKGSFSTLEIQRTEQGDSAMYLCASSLDRDSEKLFFGSGTQLSVL.